Sequencing of this TCR beta chain was carried out in a study of blood T cell repertoires in COVID-19. Study at large: Acute and convalescent COVID-19 specimens originated in the United States, Italy and Spain. PBMCs, B-cell-depleted T cells, or T cells provided the cDNA or gDNA that made up the material.

Authors' processing steps: Reference gene primer amplification gave nucleated cell count estimates. Sequencing was performed with immunoSEQ multiplex PCR; in TCRdb, only in-frame clones are kept and a portion is missing. The D gene and trimming were derived from the DNA, and the V and J assignments and clone size from that table. Of under 85,000 clones listed, 60% to 85% are singletons. This receptor was obtained from a human donor in a cohort sampled during active COVID-19. Sequencing was done on a sample of peripheral blood.

CDR3: CASTQGAPYEQYF. Here the CDR3 DNA reads TGTGCCAGTACCCAGGGGGCCCCCTACGAGCAGTACTTC. The chain carries TRBV19 and TRBJ2-7, with TRBD1 matching 8 bases. The CDR3 is 13 amino acids. Germline lookup yields CDR1 LNHDA and CDR2 SQIVND (reference sequence). Trimming cost V 7 bases and J 2 bases; bases outside gene matches: 4.